This record looks at one TCR beta chain sequence and its context. Its antigen is currently not known. No much larger clone is present one base from it, and per-base qualities are unavailable. TCR CDR3 regions were amplified from genomic DNA by multiplex PCR using the deep immunoSEQ assay. For each cell subset, the extracted genomic DNA was distributed evenly across all wells of several immunoSEQ 96-well plates, and each plate served as one replicate. For sorted subsets, each replicate PCR was loaded with roughly 190 ng genomic DNA, equivalent to about 33,000 T cell genomes. The purified libraries were quantified using a Qubit 3.0 fluorometer, sized with a Bioanalyzer 2100, and then quantified again using the KAPA Library Quantification kit. A separate single-read 150-cycle Illumina NextSeq 550 flow cell was used to sequence each immunoSEQ 96-well plate. In the paper's pipeline: Because the immunoSEQ output included only junctional sequences and no quality scores, the filtering could not be the same as the filtering used for full-length reads. To assign V/J genes and CDR3, sequences were annotated using PyIR, a Python wrapper for IgBLAST v1.9, with IMGT germline references. Reads with weak V/J assignments (E-value above 1e-6), missing CDR3, stop codons, out-of-frame junctions, or ambiguous translated residues were removed. V3J clonotypes were defined by identical inferred V gene, J gene, and CDR3 amino acid sequence. The percentage overlap between two repertoires was calculated by dividing the number of shared unique clonotypes by the size of the smaller repertoire. RTK rarefaction, the Chao1 estimator, and Recon v2.1 estimates of unobserved clonotypes were used to assess repertoire richness. OLGA was used to compute generation probabilities for all TCRbeta clonotypes that the gDNA method yielded from a few donors. Imported from immuneACCESS, the table was reduced by TCRdb to in-frame sequences with V and J called. These copies leave out some clones; in studies compared against another copy, an unresolved V gene accounts for under half, and the cause of the remainder is not known. V and J calls plus clone size are reproduced from that table; the DNA served to infer D and trimming. The sample table holds around 650,000 clones, of which roughly 96% were seen once. The top ten clones comprise less than 0.12% of the sample.

The entry originates in a study of shared clonotypes between healthy human individuals (TCRdb year 2020). Context from the whole study: The cohort comprised a couple of women and a few men aged 18 to 49 years. Different laboratories and diverse techniques were used to prepare libraries and sequence TCR repertoires, to increase sequencing depth and limit assay-specific biases. For each donor, CD4 naive and CD4 memory were each given three plates, CD8 naive was given two plates, and CD8 memory was given one plate. Blood TCR repertoires of roughly five healthy adults were deeply sequenced to estimate repertoire size and the extent of clonotype sharing between individuals. Leukapheresis yielded between about 0.8 and 9.5 billion PBMCs per donor.

The paper's findings and limits, for the study overall: Rarefaction of sorted-subset datasets indicated incomplete sequencing despite the large sequencing depth. Sampling was restricted to blood, and TCR repertoires in tissues likely differ from the TCR repertoires found in blood. Naive subsets generally had larger estimated clonotype richness than memory subsets. Higher generation probabilities were observed for clonotypes shared by all four sorted-subset donors than for non-shared clonotypes. Around 5% of naive CD4, more than 3% of naive CD8, about 2.5% of memory CD4, and about 0.4% of memory CD8 clonotypes were shared across a handful of donors. The genetic and exposure-history diversity represented was limited by the small number of donors. Pairwise subsampling led to the expectation that sequencing depth would affect the degree of clonotype sharing among donors.

The germline ends are 14 bases apart after V is trimmed by 4 bases and J by 3 bases. Measured from the cysteine to the phenylalanine, the CDR3 is 14 residues long. Of all the DNA, just the CDR3 is kept, 42 bases in frame from base 1. As encoded in the germline V gene, CDR1 is SGDLS while CDR2 is YYNGEE. CD8 naive samples consisted of CD45RO-negative cells that were positively selected for CCR7, yielding a CD45RA+CCR7+ population without TemRA cells. Healthy HIV-negative adults with no recently reported acute infections or vaccinations were included as donors. Every donor was a Caucasian adult living in Nashville, Tennessee, USA. Blood was obtained by leukapheresis, after which PBMCs were separated by Ficoll-Histopaque density gradient centrifugation and cryopreserved in liquid nitrogen vapor phase. Analytical flow cytometry was used to check the purity and quantity of every magnetically sorted T cell population. From each sorted fraction, genomic DNA was isolated and quantified by UV absorbance on a Nanodrop 2000c.

Recombination connected TRBV9 to TRBJ2-7, with TRBD1 tentatively as D gene (6 bases match). This TCR was sampled from a woman in her twenties or thirties in good health. Sequenced sample: naive CD8+ T cells sorted from blood. The cell subset or site label on this specimen signifies: CD45RA+CCR7+. Here the CDR3 is given as CASSPGASNYEQYF. The DNA sequence is TGTGCCAGCAGCCCAGGGGCCTCAAACTACGAGCAGTACTTC.